A selection of T cell receptor beta chains follows, all from one sample in a study of shared clonotypes between healthy human individuals. Repertoires were generated with immunoSEQ multiplex PCR, while TCRdb's copy carries only in-frame clones and drops some. Altogether about 460,000 clones are present, around 77% being singletons, with the ten largest covering about 11%. The sample consisted of PBMCs. These receptors all come from a woman aged 40 to 55 in good health. Some clones in this sample may be carry-over from other donors' samples. CDR3s include the opening cysteine and the closing phenylalanine or tryptophan. The order of the fields is clone size, D gene, J gene, V gene, CDR3 protein, CDR3 DNA. A D gene is named only where the DNA matches it firmly. Only part of the rows carry a size: once, few, many, or a class if the clone is expanded.

>.|.|TRBJ2-6|TRBV6-5
CASSYHRDGANVLTF
TGTGCCAGCAGTTACCACCGGGACGGGGCCAACGTCCTGACTTTC
>.|.|TRBJ2-1|TRBV5-1
CASSTQPVVAGDNEQFF
TGCGCCAGCAGCACTCAACCCGTAGTGGCCGGGGACAATGAGCAGTTCTTC
>.|.|TRBJ2-5|TRBV27
CASRLRTHLETQYF
TGTGCCAGCAGACTTAGGACCCACCTGGAGACCCAGTACTTC
>.|TRBD2|TRBJ2-1|TRBV27
CASSNEEREINNEQFF
TGTGCCAGCAGTAACGAGGAGCGGGAGATAAACAATGAGCAGTTCTTC
>.|.|TRBJ2-5|TRBV6-1
CASSAAGGQETQYF
TGTGCCAGCAGTGCTGCCGGGGGCCAAGAGACCCAGTACTTC
>.|TRBD1|TRBJ2-7|TRBV5-1
CASSWRTGAAYEQYF
TGCGCCAGCAGCTGGCGGACAGGGGCCGCCTACGAGCAGTACTTC
>.|.|TRBJ1-1|TRBV12-2
CASRHNRAGKNTEAFF
TGTGCAAGTCGCCACAACAGGGCGGGGAAGAACACTGAAGCTTTCTTT
>.|.|TRBJ2-4|TRBV7-9
CASSSDRGDRLQYF
TGTGCCAGCAGCTCCGATAGGGGGGACAGACTTCAGTACTTC
>few|.|TRBJ2-4|TRBV28
CASINTAKNIQYF
TGTGCCAGCATCAACACAGCCAAAAACATTCAGTACTTC
>.|.|TRBJ2-3|TRBV4-1
CASSQEIPFGITQYF
TGCGCCAGCAGCCAAGAGATCCCCTTCGGGATAACGCAGTATTTT
>.|.|TRBJ2-5|TRBV19
CASTPGLRQETQYF
TGTGCCAGCACCCCCGGGCTGCGCCAAGAGACCCAGTACTTC
>.|TRBD2|TRBJ2-2|TRBV30
CAWSPGLAPGELFF
TGTGCCTGGAGTCCGGGACTAGCGCCCGGGGAGCTGTTTTTT
>.|.|TRBJ2-1|TRBV5-1
CASSSYNSYSYNEQFF
TGCGCCAGCAGCTCGTATAACTCTTACTCCTACAATGAGCAGTTCTTC
>.|.|TRBJ1-2|TRBV28
CASSLTGVVYTF
TGTGCCAGCAGTTTAACAGGAGTTGTCTACACCTTC
>.|.|TRBJ2-5|TRBV21-1
CASYLEREIEETQYF
TGTGCCAGTTATCTGGAGCGGGAGATTGAAGAGACCCAGTACTTC
>.|.|TRBJ1-3|TRBV28
CASSFVSGNTIYF
TGTGCCAGCAGTTTCGTTTCTGGAAACACCATATATTTT
>few|TRBD1|TRBJ1-1|TRBV29-1
CSVNTQGGWDTEAFF
TGCAGCGTCAATACCCAGGGGGGATGGGACACTGAAGCTTTCTTT
>.|.|TRBJ1-6|TRBV7-3
CASSLVGRDSPLHF
TGTGCCAGCAGCTTAGTGGGGAGGGATTCACCCCTCCACTTT
>.|TRBD1|TRBJ2-1|TRBV19
CASSPRTDRDVFF
TGTGCCAGTAGTCCCCGTACGGACAGGGATGTGTTCTTC
>.|TRBD1|TRBJ1-5|TRBV19
CATRQGLGSQPQHF
TGTGCCACCCGACAGGGATTGGGGTCTCAGCCCCAGCATTTT
>once|.|TRBJ2-1|TRBV2
CACRVYNEQFF
TGTGCCTGTAGGGTATACAATGAGCAGTTCTTC
>once|.|TRBJ1-3|TRBV7-8
CASSLEGWGNTIYF
TGTGCCAGCAGCTTAGAGGGTTGGGGAAACACCATATATTTT
>.|.|TRBJ1-1|TRBV14
CASSRWMSTEAFF
TGTGCCAGCAGCCGCTGGATGAGCACTGAAGCTTTCTTT
>.|TRBD1|TRBJ2-1|TRBV5-5
CASSPGNRGNEQFF
TGTGCCAGCAGCCCGGGTAACAGGGGGAATGAGCAGTTCTTC
>.|TRBD2|TRBJ2-7|TRBV7-9
CASSTSGYYEQYF
TGTGCCAGCAGCACTAGCGGATACTACGAGCAGTACTTC
>.|.|TRBJ1-1|TRBV2
CASSEAGHRITEAFF
TGTGCCAGCAGTGAAGCGGGACACAGAATCACTGAAGCTTTCTTT
>once|TRBD1|TRBJ1-2|TRBV18
CASSDSYRGANYGYTF
TGTGCCAGCTCAGACTCCTACAGGGGCGCCAACTATGGCTACACCTTC
>.|TRBD2|TRBJ2-7|TRBV10-2
CASRGTSGSYEQYF
TGCGCCAGCCGTGGGACTAGCGGGAGCTACGAGCAGTACTTC
>many|TRBD1|TRBJ2-1|TRBV7-3
CASSYSGQGADEQFF
TGTGCCAGCAGCTACTCGGGACAGGGGGCTGATGAGCAGTTCTTC
>.|TRBD2|TRBJ2-1|TRBV5-4
CASTWGGLNNEQFF
TGTGCCAGCACCTGGGGGGGACTAAACAATGAGCAGTTCTTC
>.|.|TRBJ2-1|TRBV30
CAWTGASYNEQFF
TGTGCCTGGACAGGGGCCTCCTACAATGAGCAGTTCTTC
>.|.|TRBJ2-1|TRBV7-2
CASSIGRYNEQFF
TGTGCCAGCAGCATCGGGCGGTACAATGAGCAGTTCTTC
>.|TRBD2|TRBJ2-5|TRBV28
CASSPGTSGREETQYF
TGTGCCAGCAGTCCCGGGACTAGCGGGAGGGAAGAGACCCAGTACTTC
>.|.|TRBJ2-5|TRBV5-6
CASSPSEGKETQYF
TGTGCCAGCAGCCCAAGTGAGGGGAAAGAGACCCAGTACTTC
>.|.|TRBJ1-4|TRBV4-3
CASSQDLTSTNEKLFF
TGCGCCAGCAGCCAAGATTTGACCTCAACTAATGAAAAACTGTTTTTT
>.|.|TRBJ1-5|TRBV27
CASRPGAGNQPQHF
TGTGCCAGCAGACCAGGGGCTGGGAATCAGCCCCAGCATTTT
>.|.|TRBJ2-7|TRBV15
CATSRDAGIHEQYF
TGTGCCACCAGCAGAGATGCAGGGATCCACGAGCAGTACTTC
>.|.|TRBJ2-1|TRBV7-9
CASSLGGLDNEQFF
TGTGCCAGCAGCTTGGGGGGCCTTGACAATGAGCAGTTCTTC
>once|.|TRBJ1-1|TRBV4-1
CASSQGMIMNTEAFF
TGCGCCAGCAGCCAAGGAATGATCATGAACACTGAAGCTTTCTTT
>.|.|TRBJ1-2|TRBV29-1
CSVELSGARGYTF
TGCAGCGTTGAATTGTCGGGGGCGCGAGGCTACACCTTC